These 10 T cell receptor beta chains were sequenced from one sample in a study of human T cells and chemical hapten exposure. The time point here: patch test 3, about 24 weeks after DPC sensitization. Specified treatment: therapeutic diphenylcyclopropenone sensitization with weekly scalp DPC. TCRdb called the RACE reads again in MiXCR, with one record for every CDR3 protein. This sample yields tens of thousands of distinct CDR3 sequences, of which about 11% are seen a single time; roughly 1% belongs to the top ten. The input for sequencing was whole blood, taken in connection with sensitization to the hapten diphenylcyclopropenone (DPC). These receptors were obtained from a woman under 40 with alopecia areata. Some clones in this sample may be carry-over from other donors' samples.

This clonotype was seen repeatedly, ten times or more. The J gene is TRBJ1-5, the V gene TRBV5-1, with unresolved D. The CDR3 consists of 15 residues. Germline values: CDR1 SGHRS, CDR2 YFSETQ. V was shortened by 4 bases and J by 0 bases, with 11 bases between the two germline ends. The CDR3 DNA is TGCGCCAGCAGCGCTGGAGGGAATAGCAATCAGCCCCAGCATTTT. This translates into CASSAGGNSNQPQHF.

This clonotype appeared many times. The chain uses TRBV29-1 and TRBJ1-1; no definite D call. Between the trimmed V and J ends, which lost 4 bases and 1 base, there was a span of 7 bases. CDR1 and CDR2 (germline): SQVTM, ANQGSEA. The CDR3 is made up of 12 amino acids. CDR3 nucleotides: TGCAGCGTTGGACCCCAGAACACTGAAGCTTTCTTT. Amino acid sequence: CSVGPQNTEAFF.

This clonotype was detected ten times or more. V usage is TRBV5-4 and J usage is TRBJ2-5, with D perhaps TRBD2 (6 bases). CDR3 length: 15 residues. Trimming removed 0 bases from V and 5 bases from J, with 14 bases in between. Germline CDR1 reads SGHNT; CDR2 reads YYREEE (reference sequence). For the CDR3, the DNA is TGTGCCAGCAGCTTGGATCCGGGAGAGGCCGAGACCCAGTACTTC. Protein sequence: CASSLDPGEAETQYF.

CDR3 sequence reads: CASSLDTNYGYTF. The CDR3 DNA reads TGTGCCAGCAGCTTAGACACAAACTATGGCTACACCTTC. The chain has TRBV11-2 and TRBJ1-2, with D unclear. The germline V and J ends were trimmed by 0 bases and 2 bases, with 4 bases remaining between them. This CDR3 has 13 residues. CDR1 and CDR2 from the germline V gene are SGHAT and FQNNGV. The full variable domain, its missing parts supplied by reference TRBV11-2 and TRBJ1-2, is EAGVAQSPRYKIIEKRQSVAFWCNPISGHATLYWYQQILGQGPKLLIQFQNNGVVDDSQLPKDRFSAERLKGVDSTLKIQPAKLEDSAVYLCASSLDTNYGYTFGSGTRLTVV.

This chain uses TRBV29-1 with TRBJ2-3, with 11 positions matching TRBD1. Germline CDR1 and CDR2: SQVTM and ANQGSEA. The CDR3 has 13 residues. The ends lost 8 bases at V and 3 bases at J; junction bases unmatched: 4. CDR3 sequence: CSQRDRGTDTQYF. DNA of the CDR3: TGCAGCCAGCGGGACAGGGGGACAGATACGCAGTATTTT.

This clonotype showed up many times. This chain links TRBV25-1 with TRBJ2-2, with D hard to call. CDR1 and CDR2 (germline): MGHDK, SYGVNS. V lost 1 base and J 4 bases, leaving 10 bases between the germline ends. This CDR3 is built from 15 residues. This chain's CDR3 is CASSEFGRSTGELFF. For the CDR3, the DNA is TGTGCCAGCAGTGAATTCGGCAGGTCCACCGGGGAGCTGTTTTTT. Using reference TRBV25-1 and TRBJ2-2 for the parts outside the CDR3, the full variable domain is EADIYQTPRYLVIGTGKKITLECSQTMGHDKMYWYQQDPGMELHLIHYSYGVNSTEKGDLSSESTVSRIRTEHFPLTLESARPSHTSQYLCASSEFGRSTGELFFGEGSRLTVL.

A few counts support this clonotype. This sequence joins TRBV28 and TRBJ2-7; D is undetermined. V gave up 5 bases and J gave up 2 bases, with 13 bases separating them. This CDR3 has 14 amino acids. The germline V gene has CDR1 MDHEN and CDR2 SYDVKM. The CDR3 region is CASSPTAYPYEQYV. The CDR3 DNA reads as TGTGCCAGCAGTCCGACTGCTTACCCCTACGAGCAGTACGTC.

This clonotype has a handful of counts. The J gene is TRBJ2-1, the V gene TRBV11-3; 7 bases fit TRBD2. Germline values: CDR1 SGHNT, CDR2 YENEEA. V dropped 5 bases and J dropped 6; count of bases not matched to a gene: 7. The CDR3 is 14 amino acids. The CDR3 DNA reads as TGTGCCAGCAGCGTCCGGGACTACCCCAATGAGCAGTTCTTC. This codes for CASSVRDYPNEQFF.

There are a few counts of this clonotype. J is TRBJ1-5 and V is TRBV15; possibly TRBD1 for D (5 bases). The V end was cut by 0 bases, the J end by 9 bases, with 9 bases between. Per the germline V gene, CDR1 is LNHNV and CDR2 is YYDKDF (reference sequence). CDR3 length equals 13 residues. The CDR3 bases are TGTGCCACCAGCAGAGATCCGGGGACGCCCCAGCATTTT. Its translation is CATSRDPGTPQHF.

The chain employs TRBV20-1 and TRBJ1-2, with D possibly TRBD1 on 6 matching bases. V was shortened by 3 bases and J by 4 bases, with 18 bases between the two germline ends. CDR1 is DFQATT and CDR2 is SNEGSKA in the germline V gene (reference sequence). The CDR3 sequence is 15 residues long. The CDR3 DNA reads TGCAGTGCTAGCCCGACCCCCACAGGGATCTATGGCTACACCTTC. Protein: CSASPTPTGIYGYTF.